The rows below give T cell receptor beta chains drawn from one sample of a study of blood T cell repertoires in COVID-19. Clones were sequenced by immunoSEQ multiplex PCR, and TCRdb holds only the in-frame ones, with some missing. Of 150,000 to 200,000 clones in the sample, around 90% were seen once. The sequencing input was peripheral blood. The receptors here all came from a woman in her fifties or sixties with acute or convalescent COVID-19. The CDR3 runs from the conserved cysteine through the conserved F or W. Each record gives: V gene, J gene, clone size, D gene, CDR3 protein, CDR3 DNA. D genes are given only for firm matches. Clone size is shown for a subset of rows, as once, few, many or a class of expanded clone.

v_gene: TRBV10-3; j_gene: TRBJ2-5; abundance: .; d_gene: TRBD2; CDR3aa: CAISGGGRDQETQYF; CDR3nt: TGTGCCATCAGTGGAGGCGGGAGAGATCAAGAGACCCAGTACTTC
v_gene: TRBV24-1; j_gene: TRBJ2-1; abundance: .; d_gene: TRBD2; CDR3aa: CATKGSGGLYNEQFF; CDR3nt: TGTGCCACCAAGGGTAGCGGGGGTCTCTACAATGAGCAGTTCTTC
v_gene: TRBV27; j_gene: TRBJ1-4; abundance: .; d_gene: .; CDR3aa: CASSTRGRDEKLFF; CDR3nt: TGTGCCAGCAGCACTCGAGGGCGGGATGAAAAACTGTTTTTT
v_gene: TRBV11-2; j_gene: TRBJ2-1; abundance: .; d_gene: .; CDR3aa: CASSLEVGAYNEQFF; CDR3nt: TGTGCCAGCAGCTTAGAGGTAGGGGCTTACAATGAGCAGTTCTTC
v_gene: TRBV6-2/TRBV6-3; j_gene: TRBJ2-1; abundance: .; d_gene: .; CDR3aa: CASSYPEGPWDEQFF; CDR3nt: TGTGCCAGCAGTTACCCTGAGGGCCCCTGGGATGAGCAGTTCTTC
v_gene: TRBV7-3; j_gene: TRBJ1-2; abundance: .; d_gene: TRBD1; CDR3aa: CASSWGTGGAKGYTF; CDR3nt: TGTGCCAGCAGCTGGGGGACAGGGGGCGCGAAGGGCTACACCTTC
v_gene: TRBV11-3; j_gene: TRBJ1-3; abundance: .; d_gene: .; CDR3aa: CASSSSGLDGNTIYF; CDR3nt: TGTGCCAGCAGCTCCTCTGGGCTCGATGGAAACACCATATATTTT
v_gene: TRBV7-2; j_gene: TRBJ2-7; abundance: once; d_gene: TRBD2; CDR3aa: CASSPGTSGTYEQYF; CDR3nt: TGTGCCAGCAGCCCCGGGACTAGCGGAACCTACGAGCAGTACTTC
v_gene: TRBV7-9; j_gene: TRBJ2-6; abundance: .; d_gene: .; CDR3aa: CASSVGFAGNSGANVLTF; CDR3nt: TGTGCCAGCAGCGTCGGGTTCGCGGGTAACTCTGGGGCCAACGTCCTGACTTTC
v_gene: TRBV6-5; j_gene: TRBJ1-2; abundance: .; d_gene: .; CDR3aa: CASCSSEGVNYGYTF; CDR3nt: TGTGCCAGCTGCAGTTCCGAAGGGGTAAACTATGGCTACACCTTC
v_gene: TRBV19; j_gene: TRBJ1-4; abundance: .; d_gene: TRBD1; CDR3aa: CATTVTQGAIFAPSTTNEKLFF; CDR3nt: TGTGCCACCACCGTGACGCAGGGGGCTATTTTCGCCCCGTCAACAACTAATGAAAAACTGTTTTTT
v_gene: TRBV15; j_gene: TRBJ1-1; abundance: few; d_gene: .; CDR3aa: CATSRAGQAEAFF; CDR3nt: TGTGCCACCAGCAGGGCAGGGCAGGCTGAAGCTTTCTTT
v_gene: TRBV7-3; j_gene: TRBJ2-1; abundance: .; d_gene: TRBD1; CDR3aa: CASSSDRGRNEQFF; CDR3nt: TGTGCCAGCAGCTCGGACAGGGGGCGCAATGAGCAGTTCTTC
v_gene: TRBV6-5; j_gene: TRBJ2-1; abundance: .; d_gene: TRBD1; CDR3aa: CASRQRDRVGNEQFF; CDR3nt: TGTGCCAGCAGACAACGGGACAGGGTCGGCAATGAGCAGTTCTTC
v_gene: TRBV19; j_gene: TRBJ1-3; abundance: .; d_gene: TRBD1; CDR3aa: CASSISGTGANTIYF; CDR3nt: TGTGCCAGTAGTATTAGTGGGACAGGGGCAAACACCATATATTTT
v_gene: TRBV7-2; j_gene: TRBJ1-3; abundance: once; d_gene: .; CDR3aa: CASSLPGNTIYF; CDR3nt: TGTGCCAGCAGCTTACCGGGGAACACCATATATTTT
v_gene: TRBV5-1; j_gene: TRBJ2-5; abundance: once; d_gene: .; CDR3aa: CASSDRFGETQYF; CDR3nt: TGCGCCAGCAGCGACAGATTCGGAGAGACCCAGTACTTC
v_gene: TRBV7-2; j_gene: TRBJ2-1; abundance: once; d_gene: .; CDR3aa: CASRSQYNEQFF; CDR3nt: TGTGCCAGCAGATCTCAGTACAATGAGCAGTTCTTC
v_gene: TRBV7-9; j_gene: TRBJ1-1; abundance: .; d_gene: TRBD1; CDR3aa: CASSLVGDRAEAFF; CDR3nt: TGTGCCAGCAGCTTAGTGGGGGACAGGGCTGAAGCTTTCTTT
v_gene: TRBV3-1/TRBV3-2; j_gene: TRBJ2-7; abundance: .; d_gene: .; CDR3aa: CASSQQPGPPGEQYF; CDR3nt: TGTGCCAGCAGCCAGCAACCTGGGCCTCCAGGTGAGCAGTACTTC
v_gene: TRBV7-9; j_gene: TRBJ1-2; abundance: .; d_gene: .; CDR3aa: CASSLDGAPSVGYTF; CDR3nt: TGTGCCAGCAGCTTAGATGGGGCCCCCTCGGTTGGCTACACCTTC
v_gene: TRBV7-2; j_gene: TRBJ2-5; abundance: .; d_gene: .; CDR3aa: CASSLTAGTYGTQYF; CDR3nt: TGTGCCAGCAGCTTAACGGCAGGGACATACGGGACCCAGTACTTC
v_gene: TRBV11-2; j_gene: TRBJ1-2; abundance: .; d_gene: .; CDR3aa: CASSPRQDGGYTF; CDR3nt: TGTGCCAGCAGCCCACGACAGGATGGTGGCTACACCTTC
v_gene: TRBV7-6; j_gene: TRBJ1-1; abundance: .; d_gene: .; CDR3aa: CASSLGSPNTEAFF; CDR3nt: TGTGCCAGCAGCTTAGGAAGCCCGAACACTGAAGCTTTCTTT
v_gene: TRBV7-9; j_gene: TRBJ2-2; abundance: .; d_gene: TRBD1; CDR3aa: CASSPQGQPGELFF; CDR3nt: TGTGCCAGCAGCCCCCAGGGACAGCCCGGGGAGCTGTTTTTT
v_gene: TRBV18; j_gene: TRBJ1-5; abundance: .; d_gene: TRBD1; CDR3aa: CASSQPGQGANQPQHF; CDR3nt: TGTGCCAGCTCACAGCCGGGACAGGGTGCCAATCAGCCCCAGCATTTT
v_gene: TRBV23-1; j_gene: TRBJ2-7; abundance: .; d_gene: .; CDR3aa: CASRLHRTGTYEQYF; CDR3nt: TGCGCCAGCCGTCTCCATCGGACGGGGACCTACGAGCAGTACTTC
v_gene: TRBV5-1; j_gene: TRBJ2-7; abundance: .; d_gene: .; CDR3aa: CASSTDSYEQYF; CDR3nt: TGCGCCAGCAGCACTGATTCCTACGAGCAGTACTTC
v_gene: TRBV23-1; j_gene: TRBJ2-1; abundance: .; d_gene: TRBD1; CDR3aa: CASPSPGQGNNEQFF; CDR3nt: TGCGCCAGCCCTAGCCCGGGACAGGGAAACAATGAGCAGTTCTTC
v_gene: TRBV6-1; j_gene: TRBJ1-2; abundance: .; d_gene: .; CDR3aa: CASSERGSFGYGYTF; CDR3nt: TGTGCCAGCAGTGAACGAGGGAGTTTTGGCTATGGCTACACCTTC
v_gene: TRBV5-1; j_gene: TRBJ2-3; abundance: .; d_gene: .; CDR3aa: CASSLSGTYSTDTQYF; CDR3nt: TGCGCCAGCAGCTTATCTGGGACATACAGCACAGATACGCAGTATTTT
v_gene: TRBV19; j_gene: TRBJ1-1; abundance: .; d_gene: .; CDR3aa: CASSPAGADTEAFF; CDR3nt: TGTGCCAGTAGCCCAGCGGGAGCGGACACTGAAGCTTTCTTT
v_gene: TRBV5-4; j_gene: TRBJ1-3; abundance: .; d_gene: .; CDR3aa: CASSLSQGANFRNTIYF; CDR3nt: TGTGCCAGCAGCTTGAGTCAAGGGGCTAATTTTCGAAACACCATATATTTT
v_gene: TRBV10-3; j_gene: TRBJ1-5; abundance: .; d_gene: .; CDR3aa: CAITGEPNQPQHF; CDR3nt: TGTGCCATCACTGGAGAACCCAATCAGCCCCAGCATTTT
v_gene: TRBV18; j_gene: TRBJ2-2; abundance: .; d_gene: .; CDR3aa: CASSDQSNTGELFF; CDR3nt: TGTGCCAGCTCAGATCAGTCTAACACCGGGGAGCTGTTTTTT
v_gene: TRBV9; j_gene: TRBJ2-5; abundance: .; d_gene: .; CDR3aa: CASSADGGVETQYF; CDR3nt: TGTGCCAGCAGCGCCGACGGGGGAGTTGAGACCCAGTACTTC
v_gene: TRBV6-5; j_gene: TRBJ1-5; abundance: once; d_gene: TRBD1; CDR3aa: CASSLRRDSQPQHF; CDR3nt: TGTGCCAGCAGCCTGAGACGGGACAGTCAGCCCCAGCATTTT
v_gene: TRBV4-3; j_gene: TRBJ1-2; abundance: .; d_gene: TRBD1; CDR3aa: CASSQVATTPGQGGRGGGYTF; CDR3nt: TGCGCCAGCAGCCAAGTTGCCACGACCCCGGGACAGGGAGGAAGGGGAGGGGGCTACACCTTC
v_gene: TRBV7-9; j_gene: TRBJ2-1; abundance: .; d_gene: TRBD2; CDR3aa: CASSQGLAGVDEQFF; CDR3nt: TGTGCCAGCAGCCAAGGACTAGCGGGAGTGGATGAGCAGTTCTTC
v_gene: TRBV19; j_gene: TRBJ1-5; abundance: .; d_gene: TRBD1; CDR3aa: CASARGQGPNQPQHF; CDR3nt: TGTGCCAGTGCTAGGGGGCAGGGCCCCAATCAGCCCCAGCATTTT
v_gene: TRBV28; j_gene: TRBJ2-7; abundance: .; d_gene: TRBD2; CDR3aa: CASSPSGSSYEQYF; CDR3nt: TGTGCCAGCAGCCCCAGCGGGAGCTCCTACGAGCAGTACTTC
v_gene: TRBV5-6; j_gene: TRBJ1-2; abundance: .; d_gene: TRBD1; CDR3aa: CASSLAGTGTYGYTF; CDR3nt: TGTGCCAGCAGCTTGGCGGGGACAGGGACCTATGGCTACACCTTC
v_gene: TRBV14; j_gene: TRBJ2-1; abundance: .; d_gene: .; CDR3aa: CASSQFQGGVNNEQFF; CDR3nt: TGTGCCAGCAGCCAATTCCAAGGAGGGGTTAACAATGAGCAGTTCTTC
v_gene: TRBV4-1; j_gene: TRBJ1-3; abundance: once; d_gene: .; CDR3aa: CASSQAGVSGNTIYF; CDR3nt: TGCGCCAGCAGCCAAGCCGGGGTCTCTGGAAACACCATATATTTT
v_gene: TRBV3-1/TRBV3-2; j_gene: TRBJ1-4; abundance: .; d_gene: .; CDR3aa: CASSPGTSTTNEKLFF; CDR3nt: TGTGCCAGCAGTCCCGGGACATCCACAACTAATGAAAAACTGTTTTTT
v_gene: TRBV1; j_gene: TRBJ2-1; abundance: .; d_gene: .; CDR3aa: CTSSQGRTGYNEQFF; CDR3nt: TGCACCAGCAGCCAAGGGAGGACAGGATACAATGAGCAGTTCTTC